The 10 T cell receptor beta chains given below trace back to one sample, sequenced in a study of cytomegalovirus exposure and HLA in healthy donors. This PCR relied on a set of 60 Vbeta primers and 13 Jbeta primers. Clones were sequenced by immunoSEQ multiplex PCR, and TCRdb holds only the in-frame ones, with some missing. The repertoire holds 190,000 or so clones, roughly 78% seen once, with over 1.5% in the top ten. The material sequenced was PBMCs. These receptor sequences come from a girl aged 5 to 17 in good health and CMV-seropositive.

The V gene is TRBV7-2, the J gene TRBJ2-3; D perhaps matches TRBD1 (5 bases). The CDR3 spans 12 residues. CDR1 is SGHTA, CDR2 FQGNSA, per germline. V lost 5 bases to trimming and J lost 8 bases, with 11 bases between them. CDR3 sequence (DNA): TGTGCCAGCAGCCTCCAGGGTTTTACGCAGTATTTT. It translates to CASSLQGFTQYF.

In nucleotides, the CDR3 is TGTGCCAGTACTCGAACCGGGAACAATGAGCAGTTCTTC. It specifies CASTRTGNNEQFF. The gene calls are TRBV27 and TRBJ2-1; maybe TRBD2 (5 bases). This CDR3 contains 13 residues. The V end lost 9 bases, the J end lost 5 bases, and 14 bases lay between the germline ends. CDR1 is MNHEY, CDR2 SMNVEV, per germline (reference sequence).

The genes are TRBV6-6 and TRBJ1-1; D is possibly TRBD1 (5 bases). The CDR3 consists of 12 residues. Trimming stripped 11 bases from V and 4 bases from J, with 14 bases between. Looked up from germline, CDR1 is MNHNY and CDR2 is SVGAGI (reference sequence). CDR3: CAGGGSGTEAFF. CDR3 sequence (DNA): TGTGCCGGCGGGGGTTCGGGCACTGAAGCTTTCTTT.

The chain links TRBV25-1 to TRBJ1-1, with D maybe TRBD1 (5 bases). V was cut by 1 base and J by 0 bases, with 9 bases left in between. The CDR3 has 15 amino acids. Germline V gene sequence: CDR1 MGHDK, CDR2 SYGVNS. The CDR3 bases are TGTGCCAGCAGTGAATCGGGGGGGTTGAACACTGAAGCTTTCTTT. As protein: CASSESGGLNTEAFF.

The rearrangement uses TRBV7-2 and TRBJ2-1; 10 bases map to TRBD2. Germline CDR1 reads SGHTA; CDR2 reads FQGNSA. With 5 bases clipped from V and 2 bases from J, the junction kept 3 bases outside the gene matches. CDR3 length: 15 residues. In DNA, the CDR3 is TGTGCCAGCAGCGTCACTAGCGGGGCCTACAATGAGCAGTTCTTC. Protein product: CASSVTSGAYNEQFF.

V and J are TRBV5-1 and TRBJ1-1, with TRBD1 matching 8 bases. The ends lost 4 bases at V and 0 bases at J; junction bases unmatched: 17. The CDR3 loop spans 19 amino acids. Looked up from germline, CDR1 is SGHRS and CDR2 is YFSETQ. The CDR3 spells CASSRGQAEVGVVNTEAFF. The CDR3 DNA follows: TGCGCCAGCAGCCGGGGACAGGCAGAAGTGGGTGTGGTGAACACTGAAGCTTTCTTT.

In its sample, this clone was seen a few times. The V gene is TRBV10-3, the J gene TRBJ1-2, with D possibly matching TRBD1 (6 bases). From germline, CDR1 is ENHRY and CDR2 SYGVKD. V shed 2 bases and J shed 5 bases, with 12 bases lying between them. The CDR3 spans 14 residues. DNA of the CDR3: TGTGCCATCAGTGAGACAGGGAACTCATATGGCTACACCTTC. It is translated as CAISETGNSYGYTF.

In this sample, this clone turned up a few times. V is TRBV6-5 and J is TRBJ2-1, with 7 bases that match TRBD1. The junction had 1 base not matched to a gene; V was cut back by 2 bases and J by 3 bases. CDR1 and CDR2 from the germline V gene are MNHEY and SVGAGI. The CDR3 covers 14 residues. The CDR3 reads CASSYGQVYNEQFF. The CDR3 DNA follows: TGTGCCAGCAGTTACGGACAGGTCTACAATGAGCAGTTCTTC.

This clone has just a few counts. The J gene is TRBJ2-1, the V gene TRBV9, with 14 bases identical to TRBD2. Germline CDR1 and CDR2: SGDLS and YYNGEE. CDR3 length: 16 amino acids. J lost 9 bases, V lost 3 bases, and 8 bases had no gene match. CDR3 bases: TGTGCCAGCAGCGCTTGGACTAGCGGGGGGACCGCTGAGCAGTTCTTC. This translates into CASSAWTSGGTAEQFF.

This clone was found a few times. The chain couples TRBV2 to TRBJ2-7; weak D call: TRBD2 (6 bases). Deletions cut 3 bases from V and 6 bases from J, with 15 bases between. This CDR3 has 14 amino acids. Germline assignment: CDR1 SNHLY and CDR2 FYNNEI. The CDR3 DNA reads TGTGCCAGCAGTGAGCTGGGGACTCCGTCCGAGCAGTACTTC. Residues: CASSELGTPSEQYF.